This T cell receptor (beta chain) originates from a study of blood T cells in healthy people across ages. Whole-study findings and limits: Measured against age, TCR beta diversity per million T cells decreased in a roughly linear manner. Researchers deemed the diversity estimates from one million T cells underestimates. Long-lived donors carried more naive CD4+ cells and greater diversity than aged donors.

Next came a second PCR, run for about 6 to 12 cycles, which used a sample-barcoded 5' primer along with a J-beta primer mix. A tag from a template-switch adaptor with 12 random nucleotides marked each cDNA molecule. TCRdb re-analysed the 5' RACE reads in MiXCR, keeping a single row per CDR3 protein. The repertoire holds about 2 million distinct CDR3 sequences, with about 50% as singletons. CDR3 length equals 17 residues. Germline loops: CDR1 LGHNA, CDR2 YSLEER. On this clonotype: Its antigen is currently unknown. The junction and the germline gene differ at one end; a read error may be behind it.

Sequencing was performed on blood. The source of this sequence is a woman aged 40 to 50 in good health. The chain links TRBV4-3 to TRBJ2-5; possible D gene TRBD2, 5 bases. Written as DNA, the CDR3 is TGCGCCAGCGGCCAAGATCCTGGCGTCGACCAGCGGGAGACCCAGTACTTC. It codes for CASGQDPGVDQRETQYF.